This TCR beta chain appears in the sequencing data of a study of T cell responses to AZD1222 COVID-19 vaccine. The data were produced by immunoSEQ multiplex PCR, yet TCRdb's version contains in-frame clones alone and is incomplete. The table shows 150,000 to 190,000 clones, with roughly nine tenths occurring only once. CDR1 is SGHAT, CDR2 FQDESV, per germline (reference sequence). V lost 1 base to trimming and J lost 3 bases; unmatched junction nucleotides: 0. There are 15 residues in the CDR3. The rearrangement links TRBV11-1 to TRBJ1-6; 7 bases align to TRBD1. This TCR came from an adult who had recovered from COVID-19. The sample in question was peripheral blood, obtained after recovery from COVID-19. The CDR3 loop reads CASSLDRGYNSPLHF. CDR3 in DNA: TGTGCCAGCAGCTTAGACAGGGGCTATAATTCACCCCTCCACTTT.